The rows below give T cell receptor beta chains drawn from one sample of a study of blood T cell repertoires in COVID-19. Assay used: immunoSEQ multiplex PCR; TCRdb lists only in-frame clones, some missing. The sample shows about 170,000 clones, 80% to 85% of them seen only once. The sequenced sample consisted of peripheral blood. The receptors were sampled from a woman aged 65 to 85 with COVID-19, enrolled during active disease. Both conserved end residues are part of each CDR3. A D gene is named only where the DNA matches it firmly. Rows may omit the clone size; those that give it use once, few, many or a size class.

D gene: .
V gene: TRBV7-9
J gene: TRBJ1-1
CDR3 length: 14
clone size: .
CDR3 protein: CASSPRVENTEAFF
CDR3 DNA: TGTGCCAGCAGCCCCAGGGTCGAGAACACTGAAGCTTTCTTT

D gene: .
V gene: TRBV5-1
J gene: TRBJ1-5
CDR3 length: 15
clone size: .
CDR3 protein: CASSLEGRDNQPQHF
CDR3 DNA: TGCGCCAGCAGCTTGGAAGGCAGGGACAATCAGCCCCAGCATTTT

D gene: .
V gene: TRBV19
J gene: TRBJ1-2
CDR3 length: 15
clone size: once
CDR3 protein: CASSSPNRGEYGYTF
CDR3 DNA: TGTGCCAGTAGTAGCCCTAACCGGGGGGAATATGGCTACACCTTC

D gene: .
V gene: TRBV6-1
J gene: TRBJ1-2
CDR3 length: 13
clone size: .
CDR3 protein: CASSDPQGRGYTF
CDR3 DNA: TGTGCCAGCAGTGACCCGCAGGGTAGGGGCTACACCTTC

D gene: .
V gene: TRBV30
J gene: TRBJ2-3
CDR3 length: 12
clone size: once
CDR3 protein: CAWSVQAHTQYF
CDR3 DNA: TGTGCCTGGAGTGTACAGGCACATACGCAGTATTTT

D gene: TRBD1
V gene: TRBV10-3
J gene: TRBJ2-3
CDR3 length: 14
clone size: .
CDR3 protein: CAIRGGQGPDTQYF
CDR3 DNA: TGTGCCATCAGGGGGGGACAGGGCCCAGATACGCAGTATTTT

D gene: .
V gene: TRBV7-9
J gene: TRBJ2-5
CDR3 length: 13
clone size: .
CDR3 protein: CASVGGLQETQYF
CDR3 DNA: TGTGCCAGCGTCGGAGGGCTACAAGAGACCCAGTACTTC

D gene: TRBD1
V gene: TRBV2
J gene: TRBJ2-2
CDR3 length: 16
clone size: .
CDR3 protein: CASSGRQGAGTGELFF
CDR3 DNA: TGTGCCAGCAGTGGTCGACAGGGGGCGGGCACCGGGGAGCTGTTTTTT

D gene: TRBD1
V gene: TRBV18
J gene: TRBJ1-1
CDR3 length: 15
clone size: .
CDR3 protein: CASSPPEDRVTLAFF
CDR3 DNA: TGTGCCAGCTCACCACCGGAAGACAGGGTGACTCTGGCTTTCTTT

D gene: .
V gene: TRBV7-9
J gene: TRBJ2-1
CDR3 length: 14
clone size: .
CDR3 protein: CASSHFGVYNEQFF
CDR3 DNA: TGTGCCAGCAGCCACTTCGGGGTCTACAATGAGCAGTTCTTC

D gene: .
V gene: TRBV28
J gene: TRBJ2-7
CDR3 length: 12
clone size: once
CDR3 protein: CASRVHGYEQYF
CDR3 DNA: TGTGCCAGCAGGGTCCACGGCTACGAGCAGTACTTC

D gene: TRBD1
V gene: TRBV5-1
J gene: TRBJ2-6
CDR3 length: 18
clone size: once
CDR3 protein: CASSLGTGLMSGANVLTF
CDR3 DNA: TGCGCCAGCAGCCTCGGGACAGGTCTCATGTCTGGGGCCAACGTCCTGACTTTC

D gene: .
V gene: TRBV18
J gene: TRBJ1-4
CDR3 length: 16
clone size: .
CDR3 protein: CASSPWRRAGSGKLFF
CDR3 DNA: TGTGCCAGCTCACCATGGCGCAGGGCCGGCTCTGGAAAACTGTTTTTT

D gene: TRBD1
V gene: TRBV27
J gene: TRBJ1-6
CDR3 length: 20
clone size: .
CDR3 protein: CASSLVRYLNRDRINSPLHF
CDR3 DNA: TGTGCCAGCAGTTTGGTGAGGTATTTAAACCGGGACAGAATAAATTCACCCCTCCACTTT

D gene: TRBD1
V gene: TRBV14
J gene: TRBJ2-3
CDR3 length: 16
clone size: .
CDR3 protein: CASRLSGQGTADTQYF
CDR3 DNA: TGTGCCAGCCGCTTGTCTGGACAGGGAACCGCAGATACGCAGTATTTT

D gene: .
V gene: TRBV2
J gene: TRBJ2-3
CDR3 length: 11
clone size: .
CDR3 protein: CASRALDTQYF
CDR3 DNA: TGTGCCAGCAGGGCCCTGGATACGCAGTATTTT

D gene: .
V gene: TRBV5-3
J gene: TRBJ2-6
CDR3 length: 18
clone size: .
CDR3 protein: CARSLGDRDFSGANVLTF
CDR3 DNA: TGTGCCAGAAGCTTGGGTGACAGGGACTTCTCTGGGGCCAACGTCCTGACTTTC

D gene: .
V gene: TRBV19
J gene: TRBJ2-2
CDR3 length: 16
clone size: .
CDR3 protein: CASSLISWFDSGELFF
CDR3 DNA: TGTGCCAGTAGTCTTATTTCTTGGTTCGACAGCGGGGAGCTGTTTTTT

D gene: TRBD2
V gene: TRBV6-6
J gene: TRBJ2-5
CDR3 length: 13
clone size: .
CDR3 protein: CASSRLAGATQYF
CDR3 DNA: TGTGCCAGCAGTCGACTAGCGGGGGCGACCCAGTACTTC

D gene: .
V gene: TRBV24-1
J gene: TRBJ2-7
CDR3 length: 13
clone size: .
CDR3 protein: CATSESGAYEQYF
CDR3 DNA: TGTGCCACCAGTGAATCGGGGGCCTACGAGCAGTACTTC